The 11 T cell receptor beta chains below come from one sample, sequenced in a study of blood T cells in healthy people across ages. A second roughly 6 to 11 cycle PCR used barcoded and J-beta primers. TCRdb re-analysed the 5' RACE reads in MiXCR, keeping a single row per CDR3 protein. The data hold 1.5 million to 2 million distinct CDR3 sequences, with about 32% observed a single time. The sample was blood. Source of these receptors: a woman between 25 and 40 years old in good health.

In this sample, this clonotype turned up a few times. This chain connects TRBV10-3 to TRBJ2-1; D assignment may be TRBD1 or TRBD2 (6 bases each). This CDR3 comprises 13 residues. V dropped 2 bases and J dropped 9 bases, with 11 bases sitting between them. CDR1 and CDR2 from the germline V gene are ENHRY and SYGVKD. DNA for the CDR3: TGTGCCATCAGTGAGCTGAAGGGGGGTGAGCAGTTCTTC. Translated, it gives CAISELKGGEQFF.

The chain carries TRBV5-1 and TRBJ2-5; D perhaps matches TRBD2 (6 bases). The CDR3 spans 15 residues. V gave up 5 bases and J gave up 5 bases, with 19 bases separating them. Per germline, CDR1 SGHRS and CDR2 YFSETQ. CDR3 nucleotide sequence: TGCGCCAGCAGTTTGCCCGGGGACTGGGGGGAGACCCAGTACTTC. It codes for CASSLPGDWGETQYF.

The J gene is TRBJ2-3, the V gene TRBV15, with D possibly matching TRBD2 (6 bases). The germline V gene has CDR1 LNHNV and CDR2 YYDKDF (reference sequence). Trimming took off 0 bases at V and 1 base at J, with 17 bases between the two ends. CDR3 length equals 18 residues. The CDR3 sequence: CATSRDRATGEGTDTQYF. CDR3 sequence (DNA): TGTGCCACCAGCAGAGATCGGGCGACGGGAGAGGGCACAGATACGCAGTATTTT.

The chain carries TRBV3-1 and TRBJ2-7; 15 bases are a match to TRBD2. CDR3 length: 20 amino acids. Germline V CDR1 and CDR2: LGHDT, YNNKEL (reference sequence). V shed 4 bases, J shed 3 bases, and the junction held 16 bases outside the gene matches. The CDR3 sequence: CASSPPRTSGRANVLYEQYF. CDR3 DNA sequence: TGTGCCAGCAGCCCACCAAGGACTAGCGGGAGGGCCAATGTTCTCTACGAGCAGTACTTC.

The V gene is TRBV20-1, the J gene TRBJ2-5, with 13 bases aligning to TRBD2. This CDR3 region has 17 residues. Germline-derived CDR1 and CDR2 are DFQATT and SNEGSKA (reference sequence). Trimming cost V 6 bases and J 0 bases; bases outside gene matches: 10. The CDR3 DNA sequence: TGCAGTGCCATTACTAGCGGGAGGGCCTTAAACCAAGAGACCCAGTACTTC. Protein: CSAITSGRALNQETQYF.

About this clonotype itself: One end of the junction fails to match germline, which may point to a read error. The rearrangement joins TRBV12-3 or TRBV12-4 to TRBJ2-3; 7 bases are a match to TRBD1. The CDR3 loop spans 14 amino acids. CDR3 loop: CASIIRGREDAQYF. The CDR3 nucleotides read TGTGCCAGCATCATCAGGGGGAGAGAAGATGCGCAGTATTTT.

The chain uses TRBV10-3 and TRBJ1-2, with 9 bases lining up with TRBD1. CDR1 ENHRY and CDR2 SYGVKD come from the germline V gene. This CDR3 contains 17 residues. V shed 3 bases, J shed 2 bases, and the junction held 10 bases outside the gene matches. CDR3 amino acids: CAISEAGQGVFNYGYTF. CDR3 DNA sequence: TGTGCCATCAGTGAAGCGGGACAGGGCGTCTTCAACTATGGCTACACCTTC.

This clonotype was detected a few times. V is TRBV6-1 and J is TRBJ1-5, with a weak D call TRBD1 (5 bases). The CDR3 is made up of 15 amino acids. The ends were cut back, 7 bases at V and 0 bases at J, with 13 bases in the middle. Germline V gene lookup returns CDR1 MNHNS and CDR2 SASEGT. The CDR3 region has the DNA TGTGCCAGCAATGCCGAAGGGGTTAGCAATCAGCCCCAGCATTTT. Translation: CASNAEGVSNQPQHF.

The rearrangement links TRBV6-5 to TRBJ2-7; the match to TRBD1 covers 7 bases. This CDR3 has 12 residues. CDR1 and CDR2 from the germline V gene are MNHEY and SVGAGI. The junction had 5 bases not matched to a gene; V was cut back by 5 bases and J by 7 bases. This chain's CDR3 is CASSDDRVEQYF. DNA for the CDR3: TGTGCCAGCAGTGACGACAGGGTTGAGCAGTACTTC.

This rearrangement joins TRBV7-2 to TRBJ2-1; 8 nucleotides match TRBD1. The CDR3 runs to 13 residues. V lost 6 bases, J lost 11 bases, and 9 bases stayed unmatched. Germline values: CDR1 SGHTA, CDR2 FQGNSA. CDR3 DNA: TGTGCCAGCAGTTACTCACGGACAGGGAAGCAGTTCTTC. Protein product: CASSYSRTGKQFF.

In this sample, this clonotype turned up a few times. The V call is TRBV18, the J call TRBJ2-1; 11 bases match TRBD2. From germline, CDR1 is KGHSH and CDR2 LQKENI. The V and J ends lost 5 bases and 4 bases, in that order; junction bases with no gene match: 7. The CDR3 consists of 16 residues. CDR3 sequence reads: CASSYVLAGGYNEQFF. The CDR3 region has the DNA TGTGCCAGCTCATATGTCCTAGCGGGGGGATACAATGAGCAGTTCTTC.